Below, 2 T cell receptor beta chains from the same sample are listed, as sequenced in a study of shared clonotypes between healthy human individuals (dated by TCRdb to the early 2020s). The library came from the immunoSEQ multiplex PCR assay. TCRdb retrieved this table from immuneACCESS and kept in-frame rearrangements only. Not all clones are present; in checked studies, unresolved V genes account for under half, and no reason is known for the remainder. In all, the sample holds about 340,000 clones, and 73% of those were seen once. The ten largest clones capture under 11% of the sample. The sequenced sample was memory CD4+ T cells sorted from blood. This specimen's cell subset or site label, interpreted: CD45RA-negative fraction. These receptors all stem from a man between 25 and 39 years old in good health.

The V and J genes are TRBV7-2 and TRBJ2-7, with 7 nucleotides matching TRBD1. This CDR3 contains 15 residues. V lost 6 bases, J lost 1 base, and 9 bases stayed unmatched. Germline CDR1 and CDR2: SGHTA and FQGNSA. The CDR3 region is CASSFLWDRSYEQYF. Here the CDR3 DNA reads TGTGCCAGCAGTTTCCTATGGGACAGATCCTACGAGCAGTACTTC. The full variable domain, its missing parts supplied by reference TRBV7-2 and TRBJ2-7, is GAGVSQSPSNKVTEKGKDVELRCDPISGHTALYWYRQSLGQGLEFLIYFQGNSAPDKSGLPSDRFSAERTGGSVSTLTIQRTQQEDSAVYLCASSFLWDRSYEQYFGPGTRLTVT.

This chain connects TRBV9 to TRBJ2-5; the match to TRBD2 covers 11 bases. The CDR3 runs to 16 residues. Germline values: CDR1 SGDLS, CDR2 YYNGEE. J was trimmed by 1 base and V by 0 bases; bases with no gene match: 2. In DNA form, the CDR3 reads TGTGCCAGCAGCGTAGATGGACTAGCGGGCCAAGAGACCCAGTACTTC. Amino acids: CASSVDGLAGQETQYF.